This TCR beta chain was observed in a study of beta chain features in type 1 diabetes. Study conclusions and caveats: The VDJ junctions of type 1 diabetes patients carried fewer insertions and more deletions. Patients' naive, central memory and Treg TCRB repertoires seemed closer to one another than those of healthy donors. These data did not resolve whether HLA type affects TCRB rearrangement. All four CD4+ subsets of Type 1 diabetes patients contained TCRB CDR3s that were moderately but significantly shorter.

Remarks on this clone: Its antigen remains unidentified.

Expressed TCRB transcripts were sequenced because the isolated RNA had all been reverse transcribed beforehand. The repertoire was sequenced with immunoSEQ multiplex PCR; TCRdb's copy has only in-frame clones and lacks some. The table has approximately 270,000 clones, 14% seen once. CDR1 SGHDT and CDR2 YYEEEE come from the germline V gene. With 7 bases clipped from V and 7 bases from J, the junction kept 3 bases outside the gene matches. The CDR3 extends over 14 amino acids. In total, each donor contributed a single heparinised blood draw that averaged roughly 110 mL. J is TRBJ2-1 and V is TRBV5-6; TRBD2 matches at 15 bases. The sequence came from a man aged 25-45 years with type 1 diabetes. Sequencing was performed on naive CD4+ T cells from blood. In DNA, the CDR3 is TGTGCCAGCTACGGGACTAGCGGGAGGAATGAGCAGTTCTTC. This translates into CASYGTSGRNEQFF.